This T cell receptor (beta chain) was obtained from a study of blood T cell repertoires in COVID-19 (dated by TCRdb to the early 2020s). Background on the whole study: Collaborator samples came from the United States, Italy and Spain and covered acute and convalescent phases of COVID-19. The material from the prospective study consisted of cDNA or gDNA derived from T cells, B-cell-depleted T cells, or PBMCs. The dataset comprised deeply sampled blood TCRbeta repertoires from subjects exposed to, actively infected with, or recovered from COVID-19. The repertoires were made available in a free public database intended to serve as a resource for research on the immune response to SARS-CoV-2. The samples were drawn from two sources: the first 160 participants of the ongoing ImmuneRACE study, and fewer than 1,500 subjects contributed by 6 global collaborators. Sample metadata almost always included a de-identified subject ID, COVID-19 status, age in years and sex. Where available, HLA class I and class II types were obtained from metadata supplied by the sample provider rather than from assay-based typing.

Whole blood was collected in K2EDTA tubes by collaborating institutions according to the institutions' own protocols. For TCRbeta analysis, collaborators shipped samples as frozen whole blood, isolated PBMCs, or DNA extracted from either of those sample types. Results and caveats for the whole study, not just this receptor: How much clinical and demographic metadata was included differed by source and by participant, and the metadata was provided uncurated.

The germline V gene encodes CDR1 MNHEY and CDR2 SVGAGI. Relative to germline, V is 4 bases shorter and J is 3 bases shorter, with 6 bases between their ends. Its CDR3 holds 13 amino acids, cysteine through phenylalanine. Only CDR3 DNA is held: 39 bases, read in frame from base 1. This clone was detected ten times or more. No cognate antigen has been identified for it. Base qualities are not provided; no much larger clone lies one nucleotide away. TCRbeta CDR3 regions were amplified from genomic DNA using the immunoSEQ Assay, a bias-controlled multiplex PCR. As for the authors' bioinformatics: Within the assay, amplification of reference gene primers was used to estimate how many nucleated cells each sample contained. Sequence reads were collapsed and filtered to measure the absolute abundance of every unique TCRbeta CDR3 rearrangement. For each sample, productive Simpson clonality was calculated as the square root of Simpson's diversity index across productive rearrangements. Here the immuneACCESS table is served through TCRdb, limited to in-frame sequences with V and J called. Missing clones are a known gap in these copies; in checked studies unresolved V genes cover under half, and the rest lacks a known reason. For V, J and clone size, that table is used; D and trimming come from the DNA. The sample has under 120,000 clones on record, roughly 80% of them singletons. Jointly, the top ten make up 20% to 25% of the sample.

This chain is built from TRBV6-5 and TRBJ2-2; a confident D gene designation cannot be given. The TCR was taken from a man aged 70-80 years with active or convalescent COVID-19. The sample consisted of peripheral blood. The CDR3 reads CASSFRDTGELFF. The nucleotide sequence is given as TGTGCCAGCAGTTTTCGGGACACCGGGGAGCTGTTTTTT.